Listed here are 27 T cell receptor beta chains from one sample, sequenced in a study of cytomegalovirus exposure and HLA in healthy donors. The primer mix had 60 Vbeta and 13 Jbeta primers. Here immunoSEQ multiplex PCR was the method, and the copy in TCRdb shows in-frame clones only, minus some. Among 100,000 to 150,000 clones listed, 79% were seen once. Material: PBMCs. The receptors originated from a man younger than 35 in good health and CMV-seronegative.

The chain joins TRBV18 to TRBJ2-5; possibly TRBD1 for D (5 bases). CDR3 size: 14 residues. V gave up 3 bases and J gave up 4 bases, with 12 bases separating them. The germline gives CDR1 KGHSH, CDR2 LQKENI. The CDR3 DNA is TGTGCCAGCTCACCCCAGGGATCTCCAGAGACCCAGTACTTC. It translates to CASSPQGSPETQYF.

V usage is TRBV4-1 and J usage is TRBJ2-1; 10 bases match TRBD2. This CDR3 is 17 amino acids long. Germline V gene sequence: CDR1 MGHRA, CDR2 YSYEKL. V trimming: 3 bases; J trimming: 0 bases; junction bases outside the gene matches: 5. In DNA form, the CDR3 reads TGCGCCAGCAGCCACGGACTAGCGGCCTCCTCCTACAATGAGCAGTTCTTC. Its translation: CASSHGLAASSYNEQFF.

This clone was seen only once. The chain recombines TRBV10-2 with TRBJ2-3; the match to TRBD2 covers 8 bases. V dropped 7 bases and J dropped 2; count of bases not matched to a gene: 14. CDR3 size: 17 residues. CDR1 is WSHSY, CDR2 SAAADI, per germline. CDR3 residues: CASTAFTSGSFTDTQYF. The CDR3 DNA reads TGCGCCAGCACGGCGTTCACTAGCGGAAGTTTCACAGATACGCAGTATTTT.

V and J are TRBV30 and TRBJ1-5; 12 bases map to TRBD1. The germline V gene has CDR1 GTSNPN and CDR2 SVGIG (reference sequence). V trimming: 3 bases; J trimming: 0 bases; junction bases outside the gene matches: 9. The length of the CDR3 is 18 residues. The CDR3 sequence: CAWSHRDRGRSSNQPQHF. CDR3 nucleotides: TGTGCCTGGAGCCACCGGGACAGGGGGCGAAGTAGCAATCAGCCCCAGCATTTT.

In its sample, this clone was seen once. This chain joins TRBV5-4 and TRBJ2-3; D possibly corresponds to TRBD2 (7 bases). This CDR3 region has 13 residues. Germline loops: CDR1 SGHNT, CDR2 YYREEE (reference sequence). The ends were cut back, 3 bases at V and 4 bases at J, with 9 bases in the middle. This CDR3 is CASSSGGSDTQYF. CDR3 in DNA: TGTGCCAGCAGCTCGGGGGGCTCAGATACGCAGTATTTT.

The rearrangement links TRBV10-3 to TRBJ2-7; D is undetermined. This CDR3 spans 13 amino acids. Trimming removed 10 bases from V and 3 bases from J, with 16 bases in between. Germline V lookup: CDR1 ENHRY, CDR2 SYGVKD. CDR3 residues: CATQRLNFYEQYF. Here the CDR3 DNA reads TGTGCCACACAAAGACTGAATTTCTACGAGCAGTACTTC.

The chain uses TRBV7-3 and TRBJ2-1, with 10 bases that match TRBD2. Per germline, CDR1 SGHTA and CDR2 FQGTGA. Trimming cost V 4 bases and J 10 bases; bases outside gene matches: 4. This CDR3 spans 13 amino acids. In DNA, the CDR3 is TGTGCCAGCAGCTCAGGACTAGCGGAGGAGCAGTTCTTC. This encodes CASSSGLAEEQFF.

V gene TRBV5-1 combines with J gene TRBJ2-3, with a tentative D call TRBD2 (5 bases). The V end lost 5 bases, the J end lost 0 bases, and 16 bases lay between the germline ends. Per the germline V gene, CDR1 is SGHRS and CDR2 is YFSETQ. The CDR3 totals 16 residues. The CDR3 region has the DNA TGCGCCAGCAGTCGGACTCTAATCTCTAGCACAGATACGCAGTATTTT. Residues: CASSRTLISSTDTQYF.

The rearrangement uses TRBV5-1 and TRBJ2-4; TRBD2 agrees at 8 bases. V lost 3 bases to trimming and J lost 1 base; unmatched junction nucleotides: 18. The CDR3 sequence is 20 residues long. Germline lookup yields CDR1 SGHRS and CDR2 YFSETQ. CDR3 in amino acids: CASSSESGRQSGEAKNIQYF. The CDR3 DNA follows: TGCGCCAGCAGCTCAGAGAGCGGGAGACAATCCGGGGAGGCCAAAAACATTCAGTACTTC.

V usage is TRBV5-6 and J usage is TRBJ1-1; maybe TRBD1 (6 bases). The CDR3 contains 11 residues. Trimming took 2 bases from V and 12 from J, leaving 11 bases between them. CDR1 and CDR2 (germline): SGHDT, YYEEEE. The DNA for the CDR3 is TGTGCCAGCAGCTTAGGGGGTATCACTTTCTTT. Translating gives CASSLGGITFF.

The chain uses TRBV30 and TRBJ1-1, with D possibly TRBD1 on 5 matching bases. From germline, CDR1 is GTSNPN and CDR2 SVGIG (reference sequence). V dropped 1 base and J dropped 0 bases, with 12 bases sitting between them. There are 15 residues in the CDR3. This CDR3 reads CAWSGSGIMNTEAFF. In DNA form, the CDR3 reads TGTGCCTGGAGTGGGTCAGGGATCATGAACACTGAAGCTTTCTTT.

The J gene is TRBJ1-2, the V gene TRBV11-2; TRBD1 matches at 7 bases. This CDR3 is built from 13 residues. In germline, CDR1 is SGHAT, CDR2 FQNNGV. The J segment lost 5 bases and the V segment lost 1 base, leaving 1 base of the junction unmatched. CDR3 nucleotide sequence: TGTGCCAGCAGCTTAGGACAGGGATATGGCTACACCTTC. The encoded protein is CASSLGQGYGYTF.

This clone has a single count. The chain links TRBV18 to TRBJ2-7; D not resolved. CDR1 is KGHSH and CDR2 is LQKENI in the germline V gene. V shed 1 base and J shed 3 bases, with 4 bases lying between them. The CDR3 covers 12 residues. DNA for the CDR3: TGTGCCAGCTCACCACTGGGCTACGAGCAGTACGTC. Its translation: CASSPLGYEQYV.

The rearrangement uses TRBV10-3 and TRBJ2-7, with D possibly being TRBD2 (7 bases). Per the germline V gene, CDR1 is ENHRY and CDR2 is SYGVKD. Trimming took 0 bases from V and 0 from J, leaving 18 bases between them. CDR3 size: 18 residues. The CDR3: CAISESGGREGVSYEQYF. The DNA of the CDR3 is TGTGCCATCAGTGAGTCTGGTGGGAGGGAGGGGGTCTCCTACGAGCAGTACTTC.

The chain employs TRBV11-2 and TRBJ2-1; D not certain. The V end was cut by 0 bases, the J end by 9 bases, with 12 bases between. The germline V gene has CDR1 SGHAT and CDR2 FQNNGV. CDR3 length: 14 residues. CDR3 amino acids: CASSLDRYHSEQFF. The CDR3 nucleotides read TGTGCCAGCAGCTTAGATCGGTATCACAGTGAGCAGTTCTTC.

DNA for the CDR3: TGTGCCAGTAGTATAACTCTGGCGGGGAGCTCCTACGAGCAGTACTTC. Protein sequence: CASSITLAGSSYEQYF. The chain recombines TRBV19 with TRBJ2-5; tentatively, D is TRBD2 (6 bases). The J call may be faulty, since TRBJ2-7 better matches the DNA end. The CDR3 has 16 amino acids. Germline CDR1 reads LNHDA; CDR2 reads SQIVND (reference sequence).

The sample holds a few counts of this clone. This sequence joins TRBV5-4 and TRBJ2-7; 7 bases agree with TRBD1. Germline values: CDR1 SGHNT, CDR2 YYREEE (reference sequence). CDR3 length: 13 amino acids. With V trimmed by 0 bases and J by 7 bases, 4 bases remained unmatched. CDR3 protein: CASSLDRGHEQYV. The CDR3 region has the DNA TGTGCCAGCAGCTTGGACAGGGGACATGAGCAGTACGTC.

V gene TRBV9 combines with J gene TRBJ1-2, with 7 positions matching TRBD1. CDR3 size: 17 residues. V lost 0 bases, J lost 3 bases, and 11 bases stayed unmatched. Germline values: CDR1 SGDLS, CDR2 YYNGEE. CDR3 DNA sequence: TGTGCCAGCAGCGTAGGTTCAGGGACAGTCGGTTACTATGGCTACACCTTC. Its protein product is CASSVGSGTVGYYGYTF. The full variable domain, completed using reference TRBV9 and TRBJ1-2, is DSGVTQTPKHLITATGQRVTLRCSPRSGDLSVYWYQQSLDQGLQFLIQYYNGEERAKGNILERFSAQQFPDLHSELNLSSLELGDSALYFCASSVGSGTVGYYGYTFGSGTRLTVV.

The chain joins TRBV27 to TRBJ2-5, with D perhaps TRBD2 (5 bases). Germline-derived CDR1 and CDR2 are MNHEY and SMNVEV (reference sequence). The CDR3 sequence is 17 residues long. V lost 3 bases to trimming and J lost 7 bases, with 24 bases between them. CDR3 in DNA: TGTGCCAGCAGTTTGGCTAGCCAAGTTTTGACGTTAGGGACCCAGTACTTC. Protein product: CASSLASQVLTLGTQYF.

The chain combines TRBV28 with TRBJ2-7; D gene unclear. V was pared by 3 bases and J by 3 bases, with 3 bases between. CDR1 MDHEN and CDR2 SYDVKM come from the germline V gene. The CDR3 has 11 residues. This chain's CDR3 is CASSFSYEQYF. The CDR3 bases are TGTGCCAGCAGTTTTAGCTACGAGCAGTACTTC.

The rearrangement links TRBV2 to TRBJ1-2; D is ambiguous. Germline V CDR1 and CDR2: SNHLY, FYNNEI. The CDR3 loop spans 13 amino acids. With 7 bases removed from V and 10 bases from J, the gap between germline ends came to 19 bases. This CDR3 is CASNRGPAWDYTF. The DNA for the CDR3 is TGTGCCAGCAATCGGGGTCCCGCATGGGACTACACCTTC.

The rearrangement joins TRBV10-3 to TRBJ2-3; no reliable D call. The CDR3 spans 13 residues. Between the trimmed V and J ends, which lost 3 bases and 5 bases, there was a span of 9 bases. CDR1 is ENHRY and CDR2 is SYGVKD in the germline V gene. The CDR3 bases are TGTGCCATCAGTGAAAACCAGCGAGATACGCAGTATTTT. Translation gives CAISENQRDTQYF.

V and J are TRBV2 and TRBJ2-2; 12 nucleotides line up with TRBD2. Germline V CDR1 and CDR2: SNHLY, FYNNEI. V trimming: 1 base; J trimming: 5 bases; junction bases outside the gene matches: 2. The CDR3 spans 16 residues. Here the CDR3 DNA reads TGTGCCAGCAGTGAAGGACTAGCGGGAGTTACCGGGGAGCTGTTTTTT. Protein product: CASSEGLAGVTGELFF.

This clone was observed a handful of times. V is TRBV4-2 and J is TRBJ2-1, with 7 bases that match TRBD1. With V trimmed by 7 bases and J by 2 bases, 2 bases remained unmatched. In germline, CDR1 is LGHNA, CDR2 YNFKEQ. This CDR3 has 13 residues. The CDR3 DNA reads TGTGCCAGCAATGGACAGGCCTACAATGAGCAGTTCTTC. Protein sequence: CASNGQAYNEQFF.

The V and J genes are TRBV7-3 and TRBJ2-1, with 7 bases fitting TRBD2. Germline V CDR1 and CDR2: SGHTA, FQGTGA. The CDR3 covers 16 residues. J was trimmed by 6 bases and V by 1 base; bases with no gene match: 9. The CDR3: CASSLISGRISNEQFF. The DNA for the CDR3 is TGTGCCAGCAGCTTAATCTCCGGGAGGATTAGCAATGAGCAGTTCTTC.

The J gene is TRBJ2-3, the V gene TRBV28; D gene uncertain. Germline loops: CDR1 MDHEN, CDR2 SYDVKM. With 4 bases removed from V and 7 bases from J, the gap between germline ends came to 3 bases. This CDR3 is 10 amino acids long. For the CDR3, the DNA is TGTGCCAGCAGTTCGTATACGCAGTATTTT. Its translation is CASSSYTQYF. Based on the CDR3 plus reference TRBV28 and TRBJ2-3, the full variable domain is DVKVTQSSRYLVKRTGEKVFLECVQDMDHENMFWYRQDPGLGLRLIYFSYDVKMKEKGDIPEGYSVSREKKERFSLILESASTNQTSMYLCASSSYTQYFGPGTRLTVL.

The chain links TRBV9 to TRBJ2-3; 9 bases fit TRBD2. Germline lookup yields CDR1 SGDLS and CDR2 YYNGEE. This CDR3 is 14 amino acids long. The ends lost 3 bases at V and 5 bases at J; junction bases unmatched: 4. DNA of the CDR3: TGTGCCAGCAGCGGAAGCGGGAGGATAGATACGCAGTATTTT. Its protein is CASSGSGRIDTQYF.